Sequencing of this T cell receptor (beta chain) was carried out in a study of shared clonotypes between healthy human individuals. Study summary: There were three CD4 naive, three CD4 memory, two CD8 naive and one CD8 memory plates per donor.

The naive CD8 subset, CD45RO-negative cells positively selected for CCR7, excluded terminally differentiated effector memory CD45RA+ cells. Sequencing used immunoSEQ multiplex PCR; TCRdb keeps in-frame clones, though not all of them. This sample has around 2.1 million clones, with 85% to 95% found just once. The study, taken as a whole, reports: Few donors limited the genetic and exposure-history diversity represented. Memory subsets had estimated richness that was generally smaller than that of naive subsets.

Trimming removed 6 bases at V and 7 bases at J, with 16 bases between. Germline V gives CDR1 SGDLS, CDR2 YYNGEE. The CDR3 length is 13 residues. This clone was seen just once. Its specificity is unknown. The source material was naive CD8+ T cells from PBMCs. This clonotype was obtained from a man between 18 and 29 years old in good health. Some clones in this sample may be carry-over from other donors' samples. The V call is TRBV9, the J call TRBJ1-2; D uncertain. CDR3 residues: CASTTRGSGGYTF. In DNA, the CDR3 is TGTGCCAGCACCACCCGGGGAAGTGGTGGCTACACCTTC.